The clone carrying this T cell receptor beta chain was detected only a few times. The antigen is not known. Every TCR cDNA molecule carried a tag that served as a unique molecular identifier. One entry per CDR3 protein results from TCRdb running MiXCR on the 5' RACE reads. The sample lists more than 25,000 distinct CDR3 sequences; about 7% were seen once. This record comes from a study of spatial heterogeneity in lung cancer. Described time point: sample taken at primary tumor resection. Unsorted whole RNA of tumor, nontumor lung or frozen PBMC was sequenced. The CDR3 is 22 residues long. V lost 4 bases and J lost 3, with 35 bases in between. The study, taken as a whole, reports: One measure, the expanded intratumoral alpha and beta TCR count, tracked tumor mutation counts.

This TCR was sampled from a male donor with early-stage non-small cell lung cancer. The chain combines TRBV12-3 or TRBV12-4 with TRBJ2-3; D is ambiguous. The specimen comprised lung tumor tissue, sampled at surgery. The CDR3 reads CASSSPAGPVQPTFGTTDTQYF. CDR3 coding DNA: TGTGCCAGCAGTTCCCCGGCAGGCCCCGTGCAGCCGACCTTCGGAACGACAGATACGCAGTATTTT.